These 2 T cell receptor beta chains were sequenced from one sample in a study of blood T cell repertoires in COVID-19. Libraries were prepared by immunoSEQ multiplex PCR; TCRdb keeps only in-frame clonotypes and omits some of them. The table shows about 200,000 clones, with roughly 86% occurring only once. The sequenced sample was PBMCs or T cells enriched from blood (not recorded which). These receptors all come from a woman in her thirties with acute COVID-19.

This sequence joins TRBV20-1 and TRBJ2-3, with D possibly being TRBD2 (5 bases). The CDR3 spans 11 residues. From germline, CDR1 is DFQATT and CDR2 SNEGSKA (reference sequence). Trimming pared 3 bases from V and 7 bases from J, leaving 8 bases between. This chain's CDR3 is CSAREEYTQYF. Written as DNA, the CDR3 is TGCAGTGCTAGGGAGGAGTATACGCAGTATTTT.

V is TRBV5-1 and J is TRBJ1-3; maybe TRBD1 (6 bases). Trimming removed 0 bases at V and 1 base at J, with 14 bases between. The CDR3 contains 17 residues. The V gene's germline CDR1 is SGHRS and CDR2 YFSETQ. CDR3 loop: CASSLGSAGESGNTIYF. The CDR3 bases are TGCGCCAGCAGCTTGGGTTCGGCAGGGGAGTCTGGAAACACCATATATTTT.